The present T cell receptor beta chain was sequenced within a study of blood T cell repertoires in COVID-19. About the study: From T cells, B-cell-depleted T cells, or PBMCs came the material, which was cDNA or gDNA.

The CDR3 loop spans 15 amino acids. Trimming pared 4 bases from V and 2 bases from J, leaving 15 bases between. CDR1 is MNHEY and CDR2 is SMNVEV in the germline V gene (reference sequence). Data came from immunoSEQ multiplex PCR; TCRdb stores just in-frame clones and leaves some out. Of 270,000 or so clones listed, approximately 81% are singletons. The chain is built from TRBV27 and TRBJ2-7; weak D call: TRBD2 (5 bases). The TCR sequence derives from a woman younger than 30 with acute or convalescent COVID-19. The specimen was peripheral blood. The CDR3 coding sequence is TGTGCCAGCAGTTGGGCCAGCGGTGGTACCTACGAGCAGTACTTC. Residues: CASSWASGGTYEQYF.